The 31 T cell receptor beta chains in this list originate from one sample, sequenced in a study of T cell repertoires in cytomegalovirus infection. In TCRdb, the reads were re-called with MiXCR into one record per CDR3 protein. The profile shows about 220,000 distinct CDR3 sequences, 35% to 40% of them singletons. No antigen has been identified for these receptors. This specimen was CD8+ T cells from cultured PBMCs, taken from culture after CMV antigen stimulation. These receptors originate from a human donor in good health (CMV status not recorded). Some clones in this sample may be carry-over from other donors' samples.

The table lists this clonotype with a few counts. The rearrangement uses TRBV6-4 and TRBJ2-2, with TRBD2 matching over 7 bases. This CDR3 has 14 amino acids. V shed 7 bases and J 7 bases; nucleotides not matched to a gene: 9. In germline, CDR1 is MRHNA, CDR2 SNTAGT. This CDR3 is CASKAGAGIGELFF. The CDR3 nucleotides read TGTGCCAGCAAGGCGGGAGCTGGGATCGGGGAGCTGTTTTTT.

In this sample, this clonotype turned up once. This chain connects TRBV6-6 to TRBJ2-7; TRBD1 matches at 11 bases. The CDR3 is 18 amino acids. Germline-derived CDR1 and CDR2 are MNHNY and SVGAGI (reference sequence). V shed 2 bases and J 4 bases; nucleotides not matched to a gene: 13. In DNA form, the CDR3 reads TGTGCCAGCAGTTACCCGGACAGGGGGCATATTGACAGATACGAGCAGTACTTC. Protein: CASSYPDRGHIDRYEQYF.

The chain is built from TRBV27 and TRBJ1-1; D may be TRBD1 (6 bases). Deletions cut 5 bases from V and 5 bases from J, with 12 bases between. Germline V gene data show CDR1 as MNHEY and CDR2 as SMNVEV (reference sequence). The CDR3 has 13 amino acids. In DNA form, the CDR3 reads TGTGCCAGCAGTAAGGGGGGGTGGACTGAAGCTTTCTTT. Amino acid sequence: CASSKGGWTEAFF.

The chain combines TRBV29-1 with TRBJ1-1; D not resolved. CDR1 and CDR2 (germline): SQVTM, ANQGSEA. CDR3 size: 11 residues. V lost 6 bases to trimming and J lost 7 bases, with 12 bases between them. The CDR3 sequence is CSVTDGLEAFF. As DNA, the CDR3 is TGCAGCGTGACGGACGGTCTTGAAGCTTTCTTT.

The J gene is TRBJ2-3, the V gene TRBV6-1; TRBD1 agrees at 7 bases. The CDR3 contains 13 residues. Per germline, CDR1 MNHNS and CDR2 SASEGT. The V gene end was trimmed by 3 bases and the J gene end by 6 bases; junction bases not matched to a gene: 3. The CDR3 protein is CASSERRGDTQYF. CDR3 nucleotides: TGTGCCAGCAGTGAGCGCAGGGGGGATACGCAGTATTTT.

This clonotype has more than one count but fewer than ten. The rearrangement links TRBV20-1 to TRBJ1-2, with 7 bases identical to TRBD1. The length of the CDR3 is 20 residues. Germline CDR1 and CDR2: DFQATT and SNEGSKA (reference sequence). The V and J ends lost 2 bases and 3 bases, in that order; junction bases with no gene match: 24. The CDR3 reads CSARPTAHPTGRPAHYGYTF. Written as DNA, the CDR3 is TGCAGTGCTAGACCAACCGCCCATCCGACAGGGCGACCCGCACACTATGGCTACACCTTC.

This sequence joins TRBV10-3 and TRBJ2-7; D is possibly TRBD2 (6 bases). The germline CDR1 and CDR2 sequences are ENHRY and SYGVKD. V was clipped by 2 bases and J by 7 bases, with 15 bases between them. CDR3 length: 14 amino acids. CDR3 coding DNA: TGTGCCATCAGTGAGGGTGATAGCGGAAATGAGCAGTACTTC. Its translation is CAISEGDSGNEQYF.

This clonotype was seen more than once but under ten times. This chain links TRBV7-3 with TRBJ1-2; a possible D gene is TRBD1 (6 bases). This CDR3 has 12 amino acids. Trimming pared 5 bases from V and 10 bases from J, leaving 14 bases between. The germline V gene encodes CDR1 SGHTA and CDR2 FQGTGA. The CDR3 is CASSLRGRDYTF. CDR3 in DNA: TGTGCCAGCAGCCTCCGGGGGCGCGACTACACCTTC.

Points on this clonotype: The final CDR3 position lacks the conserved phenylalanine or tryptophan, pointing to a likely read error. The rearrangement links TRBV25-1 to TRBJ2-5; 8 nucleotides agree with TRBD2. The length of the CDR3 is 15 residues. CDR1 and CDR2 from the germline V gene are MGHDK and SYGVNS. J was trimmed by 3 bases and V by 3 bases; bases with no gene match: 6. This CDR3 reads CASSDLAGTEETQYL. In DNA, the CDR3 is TGTGCCAGCAGTGATTTAGCGGGGACGGAAGAGACCCAGTACCTC.

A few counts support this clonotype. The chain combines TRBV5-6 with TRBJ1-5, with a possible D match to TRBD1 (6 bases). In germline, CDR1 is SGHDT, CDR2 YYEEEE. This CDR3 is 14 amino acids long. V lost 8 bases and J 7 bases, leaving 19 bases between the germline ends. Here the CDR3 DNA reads TGTGCCAGTTCCCTCGATGGGGGCGGCCAGCCCCAGCATTTT. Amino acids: CASSLDGGGQPQHF.

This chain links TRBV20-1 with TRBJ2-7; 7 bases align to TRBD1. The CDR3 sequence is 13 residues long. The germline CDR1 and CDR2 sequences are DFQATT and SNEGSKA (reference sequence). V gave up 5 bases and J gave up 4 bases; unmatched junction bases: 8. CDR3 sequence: CSARDRLGYEQYF. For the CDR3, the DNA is TGCAGTGCTCGGGACAGACTGGGGTACGAGCAGTACTTC.

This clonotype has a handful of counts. CDR3 DNA sequence: TGCAGTGCTGCCCGCAGGGTAGCCAAAAACATTCAGTACTTC. The encoded protein is CSAARRVAKNIQYF. This chain uses TRBV20-1 with TRBJ2-4, with D possibly TRBD1 on 5 matching bases. Looked up from germline, CDR1 is DFQATT and CDR2 is SNEGSKA (reference sequence). V was pared by 5 bases and J by 0 bases, with 11 bases between. There are 14 residues in the CDR3.

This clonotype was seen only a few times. CDR3 sequence reads: CASTGTGGPTYEQYF. The DNA for the CDR3 is TGTGCCAGCACCGGGACAGGGGGCCCTACCTACGAGCAGTACTTC. The V gene is TRBV12-3 or TRBV12-4, the J gene TRBJ2-7, with TRBD1 identical over 12 bases. J lost 2 bases, V lost 7 bases, and 6 bases had no gene match. This CDR3 contains 15 residues.

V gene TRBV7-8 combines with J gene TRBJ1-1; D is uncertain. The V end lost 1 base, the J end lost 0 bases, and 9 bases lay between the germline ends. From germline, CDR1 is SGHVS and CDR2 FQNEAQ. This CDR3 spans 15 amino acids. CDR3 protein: CASSLEPGVNTEAFF. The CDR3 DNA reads TGTGCCAGCAGCTTAGAACCGGGAGTGAACACTGAAGCTTTCTTT.

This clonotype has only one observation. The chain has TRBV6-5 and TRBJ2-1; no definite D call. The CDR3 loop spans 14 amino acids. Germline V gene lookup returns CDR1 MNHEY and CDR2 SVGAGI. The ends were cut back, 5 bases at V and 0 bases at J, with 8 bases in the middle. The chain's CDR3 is CASSLSSSYNEQFF. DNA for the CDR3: TGTGCCAGCAGTCTATCTAGCTCCTACAATGAGCAGTTCTTC.

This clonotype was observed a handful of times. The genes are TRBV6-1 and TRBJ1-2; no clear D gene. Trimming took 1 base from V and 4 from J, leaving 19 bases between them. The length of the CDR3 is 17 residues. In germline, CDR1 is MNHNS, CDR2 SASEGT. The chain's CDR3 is CASSEDHMTFGIYGYTF. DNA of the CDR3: TGTGCCAGCAGTGAAGACCACATGACATTTGGGATCTATGGCTACACCTTC.

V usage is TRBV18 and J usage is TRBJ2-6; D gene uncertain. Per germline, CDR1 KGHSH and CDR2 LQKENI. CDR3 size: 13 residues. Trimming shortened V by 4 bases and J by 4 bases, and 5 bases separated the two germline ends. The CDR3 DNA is TGTGCCAGCTCACTTCTAGGGGCCAACGTCCTGACTTTC. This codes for CASSLLGANVLTF.

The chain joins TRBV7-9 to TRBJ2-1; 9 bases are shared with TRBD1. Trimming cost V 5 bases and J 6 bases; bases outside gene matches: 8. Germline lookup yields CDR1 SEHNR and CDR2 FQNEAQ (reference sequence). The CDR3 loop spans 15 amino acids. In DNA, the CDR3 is TGTGCCAGCAGCCACCCGGGACAGGGACTCAATGAGCAGTTCTTC. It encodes CASSHPGQGLNEQFF.

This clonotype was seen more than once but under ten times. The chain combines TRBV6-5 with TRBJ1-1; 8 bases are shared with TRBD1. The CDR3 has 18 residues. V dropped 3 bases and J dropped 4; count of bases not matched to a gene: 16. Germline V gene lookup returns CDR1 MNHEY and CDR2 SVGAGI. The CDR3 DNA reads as TGTGCCAGCAGTTATGTGTGCGGGGCAGGGGGCGGGTGCACTGAAGCTTTCTTT. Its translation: CASSYVCGAGGGCTEAFF.

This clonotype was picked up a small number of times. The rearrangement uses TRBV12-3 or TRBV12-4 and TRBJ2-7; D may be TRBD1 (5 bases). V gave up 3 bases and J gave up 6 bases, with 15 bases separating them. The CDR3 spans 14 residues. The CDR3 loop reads CASSFGHTGSEQYF. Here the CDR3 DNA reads TGTGCCAGCAGTTTTGGGCACACAGGCTCCGAGCAGTACTTC.

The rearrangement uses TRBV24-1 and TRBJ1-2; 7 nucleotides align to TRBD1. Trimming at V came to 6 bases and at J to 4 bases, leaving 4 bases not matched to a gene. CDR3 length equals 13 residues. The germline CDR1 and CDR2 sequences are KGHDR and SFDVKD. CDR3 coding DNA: TGTGCCACCAGTCCCGGGACAGCCTATGGCTACACCTTC. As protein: CATSPGTAYGYTF.

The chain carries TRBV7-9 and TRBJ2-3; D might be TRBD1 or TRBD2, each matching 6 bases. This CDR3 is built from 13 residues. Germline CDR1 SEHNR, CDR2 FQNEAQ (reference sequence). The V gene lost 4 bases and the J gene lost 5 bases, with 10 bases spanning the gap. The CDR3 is CASSSEGGDTQYF. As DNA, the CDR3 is TGTGCCAGCAGCTCGGAGGGGGGAGATACGCAGTATTTT.

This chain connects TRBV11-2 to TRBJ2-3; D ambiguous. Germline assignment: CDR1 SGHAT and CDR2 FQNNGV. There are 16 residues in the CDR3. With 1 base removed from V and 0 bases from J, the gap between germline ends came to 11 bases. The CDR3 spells CASSLVSRGSTDTQYF. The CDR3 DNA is TGTGCCAGCAGCTTAGTTTCCCGAGGAAGCACAGATACGCAGTATTTT.

CDR3 sequence (DNA): TGTGCCAGCAGCTTACCAGACAGGGGGGAATACAATGAGCAGTTCTTC. This codes for CASSLPDRGEYNEQFF. The chain combines TRBV7-9 with TRBJ2-1, with 9 bases that match TRBD1. The CDR3 covers 16 residues. Germline CDR1 is SEHNR and CDR2 is FQNEAQ (reference sequence). Trimming took 2 bases from V and 4 from J; bases not matched to a gene: 6.

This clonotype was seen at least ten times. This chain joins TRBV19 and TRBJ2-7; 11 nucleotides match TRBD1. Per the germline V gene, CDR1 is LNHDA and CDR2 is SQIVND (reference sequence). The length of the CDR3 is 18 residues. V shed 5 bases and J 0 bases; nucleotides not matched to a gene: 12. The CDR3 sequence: CASSSTGTGGRFSYEQYF. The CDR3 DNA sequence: TGTGCCAGTAGTTCCACCGGGACAGGGGGACGATTCTCCTACGAGCAGTACTTC.

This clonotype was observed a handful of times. The CDR3 nucleotides are TGTGCCAGCAGCTTATGGCCTGGGGCCAACGTCCTGACTTTC. It is translated as CASSLWPGANVLTF. This sequence joins TRBV7-6 and TRBJ2-6, with D uncertain. V lost 2 bases to trimming and J lost 2 bases, with 4 bases between them. Per germline, CDR1 SGHVS and CDR2 FNYEAQ. The CDR3 spans 14 residues.

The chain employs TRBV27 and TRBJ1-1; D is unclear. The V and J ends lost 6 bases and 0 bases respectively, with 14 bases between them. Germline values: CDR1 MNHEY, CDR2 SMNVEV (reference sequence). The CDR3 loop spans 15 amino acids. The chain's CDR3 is CASSSRVGMNTEAFF. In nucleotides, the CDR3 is TGTGCCAGCAGCAGTCGGGTCGGGATGAACACTGAAGCTTTCTTT.

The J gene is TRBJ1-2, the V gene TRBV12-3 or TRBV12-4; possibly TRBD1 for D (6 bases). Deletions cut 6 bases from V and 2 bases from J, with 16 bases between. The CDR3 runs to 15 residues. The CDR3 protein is CASSSSGRGNYGYTF. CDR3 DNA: TGTGCCAGCAGCTCCTCCGGCAGGGGAAACTATGGCTACACCTTC.

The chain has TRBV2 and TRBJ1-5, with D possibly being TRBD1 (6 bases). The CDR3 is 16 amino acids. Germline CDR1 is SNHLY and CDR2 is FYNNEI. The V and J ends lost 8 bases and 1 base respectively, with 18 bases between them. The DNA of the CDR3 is TGTGCCAGCCGGCGGGGGGCTGATATGAGCAATCAGCCCCAGCATTTT. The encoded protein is CASRRGADMSNQPQHF.

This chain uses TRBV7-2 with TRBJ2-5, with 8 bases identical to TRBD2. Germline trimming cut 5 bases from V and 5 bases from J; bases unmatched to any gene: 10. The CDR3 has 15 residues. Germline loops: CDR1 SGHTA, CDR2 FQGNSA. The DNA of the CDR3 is TGTGCCAGCAGCCATGGCGGCGGGAGGTTGGAGACCCAGTACTTC. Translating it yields CASSHGGGRLETQYF.

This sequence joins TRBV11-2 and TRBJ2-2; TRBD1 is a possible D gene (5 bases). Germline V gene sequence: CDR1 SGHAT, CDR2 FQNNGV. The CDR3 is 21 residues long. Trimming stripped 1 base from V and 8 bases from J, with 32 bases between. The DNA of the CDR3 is TGTGCCAGCAGCTTAGGTACGGCCAGGGAACCCTCGGAAACCCCCTCTGGGGAGCTGTTTTTT. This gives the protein CASSLGTAREPSETPSGELFF.